This TCR beta chain originates from a study of CD8+CD57+ T cells in acquired aplastic anemia (dated 2018 in TCRdb). General notes on the study: A mean of roughly 2.9 ug of DNA, ranging from roughly 0.19 to 27.4 ug, was extracted from sorted CD4+ and CD8+ cells. Overall study outcomes, separate from this receptor: CD8+ Simpson's diversity did not differ significantly between patients and healthy controls (P=0.060). Roughly 31 CD8+ CDR3 sequences were shared between patients and controls but appeared highly expressed in patients and within their immunodominant clones.

TCR repertoires of sorted CD4+ and CD8+ blood T cells from severe aplastic anemia patients and healthy subjects were deep-sequenced in the study. Ficoll-Paque density gradient centrifugation was used to isolate peripheral blood mononuclear cells. Before DNA was extracted, CD4+ and CD8+ T cells were sorted using either FACS or magnetic beads. Genomic DNA served as template for TCR beta VDJ combination and CDR3 sequence profiling. An Illumina HiSeq 2000 was used for TCR repertoire sequencing. The authors' pipeline ran thus. TRBV/TRBJ rearrangement plots, CDR3 size and DJ length profiles, and Simpson's diversity index were used to assess repertoires. Whichever DNA sequence was most abundant in the deep sequencing data was defined as the immunodominant clone. CDR3 amino acid sequences were screened for sharing across subjects and were compared with published repertoires and the VDJdb database. Using fastp at Q25 and MiXCR, TCRdb reprocessed the public reads and kept productive beta chains. Rows are unified per CDR3 protein, each entry keeping the most common DNA and genes. The V and J calls shown here were made by TCRdb, not taken from the authors' results. The sample contains about 270,000 distinct CDR3 sequences, 45% to 70% of them found a single time. In total, the top ten clones hold around 7.6% of the sample.

The sample holds many counts of this clonotype. The target of this receptor is not known. No much larger clone is present one base from it, and per-base qualities are unavailable. V trim: 6 bases; J trim: 5 bases; unmatched bases: 2. Via the germline V gene (reference sequence), CDR1 is LGHDT and CDR2 YNNKEL. Reading from cysteine to phenylalanine, the CDR3 counts 13 amino acids. The retained sequence is limited to the CDR3, 39 bases, with the frame set at the first base. The chain links TRBV3-1 with TRBJ1-1, and TRBD1 aligns with 11 junction nucleotides. Input material: sorted CD4+, CD8+, or CD8+CD57+ T cells (not recorded which) from PBMCs. The TCR was taken from a human donor with severe aplastic anemia or a healthy control (not recorded which). The CDR3 here reads CASRGQGVTEAFF. The nucleotide sequence is TGTGCCAGCAGGGGACAGGGGGTGACTGAAGCTTTCTTT.